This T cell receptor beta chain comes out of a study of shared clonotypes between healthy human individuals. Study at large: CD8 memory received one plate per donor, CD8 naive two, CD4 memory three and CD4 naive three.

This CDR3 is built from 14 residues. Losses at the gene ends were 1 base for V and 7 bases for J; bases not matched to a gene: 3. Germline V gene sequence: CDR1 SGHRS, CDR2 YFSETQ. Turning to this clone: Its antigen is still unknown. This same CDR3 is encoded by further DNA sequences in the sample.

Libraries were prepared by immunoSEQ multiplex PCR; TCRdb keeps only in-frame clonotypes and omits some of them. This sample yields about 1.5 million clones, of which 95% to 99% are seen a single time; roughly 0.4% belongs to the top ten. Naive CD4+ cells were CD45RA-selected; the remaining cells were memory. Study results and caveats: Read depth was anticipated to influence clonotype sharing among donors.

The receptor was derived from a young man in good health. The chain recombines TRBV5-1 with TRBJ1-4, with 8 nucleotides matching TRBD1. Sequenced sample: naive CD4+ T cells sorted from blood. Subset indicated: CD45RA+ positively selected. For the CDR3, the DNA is TGCGCCAGCAGCTTGCGGACAGGGTCTGAAAAACTGTTTTTT. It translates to CASSLRTGSEKLFF.